This T cell receptor (beta chain) was obtained from a study of OX40 agonist ivuxolimab in advanced cancers. The sampling schedule covered blood at baseline, cycle 4 day 1, and cycle 7 day 1. Profiling relied on immunoSEQ multiplex PCR, and the TCRdb table lists in-frame clones only, not all of them. Among under 75,000 clones listed, around 80% were seen once. The CDR3 has 12 amino acids. With 5 bases removed from V and 4 bases from J, the gap between germline ends came to 11 bases. Germline V gives CDR1 SQVTM, CDR2 ANQGSEA. The chain links TRBV29-1 to TRBJ1-1; D unclear. This sequence originates from an adult with an advanced solid tumor such as melanoma, head and neck, liver or kidney cancer. The input for sequencing was CD4+ or CD8+ T cells sorted from blood, taken in a trial of the OX40 agonist ivuxolimab. This chain's CDR3 is CSVRESGTEAFF. CDR3 coding DNA: TGCAGCGTTCGGGAGAGTGGCACTGAAGCTTTCTTT.